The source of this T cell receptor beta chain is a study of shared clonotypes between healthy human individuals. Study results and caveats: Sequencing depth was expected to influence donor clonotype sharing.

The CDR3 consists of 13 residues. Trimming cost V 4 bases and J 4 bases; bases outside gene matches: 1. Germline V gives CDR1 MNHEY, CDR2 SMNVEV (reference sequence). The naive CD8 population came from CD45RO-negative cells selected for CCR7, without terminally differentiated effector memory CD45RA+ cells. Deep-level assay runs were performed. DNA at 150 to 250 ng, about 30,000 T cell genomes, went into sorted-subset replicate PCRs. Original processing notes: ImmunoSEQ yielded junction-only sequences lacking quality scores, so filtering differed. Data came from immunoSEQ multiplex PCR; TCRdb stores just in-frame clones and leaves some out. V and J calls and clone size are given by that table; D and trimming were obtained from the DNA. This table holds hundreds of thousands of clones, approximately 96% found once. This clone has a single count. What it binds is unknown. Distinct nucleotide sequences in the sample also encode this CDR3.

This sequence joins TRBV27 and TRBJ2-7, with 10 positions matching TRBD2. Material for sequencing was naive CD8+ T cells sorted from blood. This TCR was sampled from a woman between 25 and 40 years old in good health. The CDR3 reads CASSSSGSYEQYF. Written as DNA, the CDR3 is TGTGCCAGCAGTTCTAGCGGGAGTTACGAGCAGTACTTC.